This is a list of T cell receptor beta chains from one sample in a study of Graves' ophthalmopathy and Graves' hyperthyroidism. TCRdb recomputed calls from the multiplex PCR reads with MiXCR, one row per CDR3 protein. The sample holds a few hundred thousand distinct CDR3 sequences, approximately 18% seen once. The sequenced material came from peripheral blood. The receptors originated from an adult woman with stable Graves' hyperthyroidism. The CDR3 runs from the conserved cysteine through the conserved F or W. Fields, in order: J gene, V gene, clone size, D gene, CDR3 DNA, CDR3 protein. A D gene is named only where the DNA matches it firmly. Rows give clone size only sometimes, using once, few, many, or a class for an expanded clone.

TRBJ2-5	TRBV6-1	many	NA	TGTGCCAGCAGTGAAGGTCCAGCACAAGAGACCCAGTACTTC	CASSEGPAQETQYF
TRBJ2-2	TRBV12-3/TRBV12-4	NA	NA	TGTGCCAGTAGACCCCCCATAGGGTACGGGGATCTGTTTTTT	CASRPPIGYGDLFF
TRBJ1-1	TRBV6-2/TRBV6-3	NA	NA	TGTGCCAGCAGGGCCCACCCGCGGAGCACTGAAGCTTTCTTT	CASRAHPRSTEAFF
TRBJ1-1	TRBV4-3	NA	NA	TGCGCCAGCAGCCCTGCCGGGGGCCTTTCGTTTGACACTGAAGCTTTCTTT	CASSPAGGLSFDTEAFF
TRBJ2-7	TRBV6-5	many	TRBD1	TGTGCCAGCAGTTCTCCGGACAGGGCGTACGAGCAGTACTTC	CASSSPDRAYEQYF
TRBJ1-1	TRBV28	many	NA	TGTGCCAGCAGTCAGGGCTGGACTGAAGCTTTCTTT	CASSQGWTEAFF
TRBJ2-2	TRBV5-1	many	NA	TGCGCCAGCAGCTTTAAGACAAACACCGGGGAGCTGTTTTTT	CASSFKTNTGELFF
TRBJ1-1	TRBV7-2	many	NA	TGTGCCAGCAGCTTAGATGGCAGGGTCGCGACTGAAGCTTTCTTT	CASSLDGRVATEAFF
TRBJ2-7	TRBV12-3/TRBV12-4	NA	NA	TGTGCCAGCAGTTTGGAGCAGGAGTACGATCAGTACTTC	CASSLEQEYDQYF
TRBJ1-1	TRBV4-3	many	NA	TGCGCCAGCAGCCAAGAGGACCTTCTAGGGACATCGAACACTGAAGCTTTCTTT	CASSQEDLLGTSNTEAFF
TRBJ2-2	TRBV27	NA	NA	TGTGCCAGCAGCCCCAGCGCCCTTACCGGGGAGCTGTTTTTT	CASSPSALTGELFF
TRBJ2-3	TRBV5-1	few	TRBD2	TGCGCCAGCAGCTCCGGTCCCCGAACTAGCGGGAGGCCAGATACGCAGTATTTT	CASSSGPRTSGRPDTQYF
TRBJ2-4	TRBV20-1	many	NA	TGCAGTGCTAGAGAGATCCAGACCGGGACAGCCAAAAACATTCAGTACTTC	CSAREIQTGTAKNIQYF
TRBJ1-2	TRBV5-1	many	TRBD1	TGCGCCAGCAGCGGACAGGTAGCAGGCTATGGCTACACCTTC	CASSGQVAGYGYTF
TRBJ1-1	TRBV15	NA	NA	TGTGCCACCAGCAGAGCTGGGCCAGGGAACACTGAAGCTTTCTTT	CATSRAGPGNTEAFF
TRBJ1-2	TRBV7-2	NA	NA	TGTGCCAGCAGCTCCCGACAACTTACTCAGCGTGGCTACACCTTC	CASSSRQLTQRGYTF
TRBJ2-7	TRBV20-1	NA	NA	TGCAGTGCTTTAGTGGCAAGCTACGAGCAGTACTTC	CSALVASYEQYF
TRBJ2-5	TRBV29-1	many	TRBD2	TGCAGCGTCCTTACTAGCGACCAAGAGACCCAGTACTTC	CSVLTSDQETQYF
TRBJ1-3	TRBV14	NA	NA	TGTGCCAGCAGCCAGAAACTTACTGGAAACACCATATATTTT	CASSQKLTGNTIYF
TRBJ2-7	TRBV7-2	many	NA	TGTGCCAGCAGCCCCAGGGTCAGGGCCTACGAGCAGTACTTC	CASSPRVRAYEQYF
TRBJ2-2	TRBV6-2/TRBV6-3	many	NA	TGTGCCAGCAGTTACCCGCCAGACACGAACACCGGGGAGCTGTTTTTT	CASSYPPDTNTGELFF
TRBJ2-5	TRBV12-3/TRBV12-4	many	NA	TGTGCCAGCAGTTTAAGGATATCGGCGATTAAGATGGAGACCCAGTACTTC	CASSLRISAIKMETQYF
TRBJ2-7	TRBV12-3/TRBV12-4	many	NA	TGTGCCAGCAGTTTATGGGGCGACTCCTACGAGCAGTACTTC	CASSLWGDSYEQYF
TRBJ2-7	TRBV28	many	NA	TGTGCCAGCAGTTGGAGAGCCGAGCAGTACTTC	CASSWRAEQYF
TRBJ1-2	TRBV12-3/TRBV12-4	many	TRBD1	TGTGCCAGCAGCCCCGGGACAGGGGGCTTTGGTGGCTACACCTTC	CASSPGTGGFGGYTF
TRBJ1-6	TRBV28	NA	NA	TGTGCCAGCACCTTGGGCTTTACACCCCTCCACTTT	CASTLGFTPLHF
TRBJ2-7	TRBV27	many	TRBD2	TGTGCCAGCAGTTTAATGGGACTAGCTCCGTACGAGCAGTACTTC	CASSLMGLAPYEQYF
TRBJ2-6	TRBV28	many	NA	TGTGCCAGCAGTTTGGCAGGGACTGTCTCTGGGGCCAACGTCCTGACTTTC	CASSLAGTVSGANVLTF